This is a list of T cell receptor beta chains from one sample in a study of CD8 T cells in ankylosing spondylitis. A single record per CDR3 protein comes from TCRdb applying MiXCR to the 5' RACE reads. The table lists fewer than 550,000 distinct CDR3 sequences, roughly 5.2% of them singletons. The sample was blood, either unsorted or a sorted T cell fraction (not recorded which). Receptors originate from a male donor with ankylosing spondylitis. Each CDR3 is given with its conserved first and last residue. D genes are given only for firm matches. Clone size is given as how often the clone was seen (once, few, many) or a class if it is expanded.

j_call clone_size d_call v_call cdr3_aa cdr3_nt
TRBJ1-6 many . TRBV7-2 CASSYGPVVPGSPLHF TGTGCCAGCAGCTACGGACCAGTGGTCCCTGGTTCACCCCTCCACTTT
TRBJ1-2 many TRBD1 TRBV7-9 CASSPLDRANGYTF TGTGCCAGCAGCCCCCTGGACAGGGCGAATGGCTACACCTTC
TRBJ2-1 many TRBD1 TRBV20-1 CSANRGYTYNEQFF TGCAGTGCCAACAGGGGGTACACCTACAATGAGCAGTTCTTC
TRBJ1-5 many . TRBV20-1 CSASLSNGYNQPQHF TGCAGTGCTAGTTTATCAAACGGTTACAATCAGCCCCAGCATTTT
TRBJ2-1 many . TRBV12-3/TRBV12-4 CASSFSYQGQFF TGTGCCAGCAGTTTCAGCTACCAAGGGCAGTTCTTC
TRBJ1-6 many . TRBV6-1 CASSEADSAASPLHF TGTGCCAGCAGTGAAGCTGATTCGGCGGCTTCACCCCTCCACTTT
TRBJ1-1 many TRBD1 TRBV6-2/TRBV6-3 CASSYGQGAIVDTEAFF TGTGCCAGCAGTTACGGTCAGGGGGCGATTGTGGACACTGAAGCTTTCTTT
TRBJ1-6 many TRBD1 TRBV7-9 CASSQGQGGNSPLHF TGTGCCAGCAGTCAAGGACAGGGTGGCAATTCACCCCTCCACTTT
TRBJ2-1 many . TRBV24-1 CATSTPGSPHNEQFF TGTGCCACCAGTACGCCAGGGAGCCCCCACAATGAGCAGTTCTTC
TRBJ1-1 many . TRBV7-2 CASSTSRQPNTEAFF TGTGCCAGCAGCACCTCGCGGCAGCCTAACACTGAAGCTTTCTTT
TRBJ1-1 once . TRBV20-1 CSAGDRAEAFF TGCAGTGCTGGGGATAGGGCTGAAGCTTTCTTT
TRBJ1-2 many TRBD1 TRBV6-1 CASSTGGGYGYTF TGTGCCAGCAGTACAGGGGGCGGCTATGGCTACACCTTC
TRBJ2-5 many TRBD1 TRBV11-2 CASSARGQGYQETQYF TGTGCCAGCAGCGCACGGGGACAGGGGTACCAAGAGACCCAGTACTTC
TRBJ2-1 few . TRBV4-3 CASSQDTRRAPNEQFF TGCGCCAGCAGCCAAGATACCAGGAGGGCCCCCAATGAGCAGTTCTTC
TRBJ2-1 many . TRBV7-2 CASSSLGSYNEQFF TGTGCCAGCAGCTCCCTAGGCTCCTACAATGAGCAGTTCTTC